This T cell receptor (beta chain) was captured in a study of beta chain features in type 1 diabetes. Study overall: Examined across all samples were about 110,000,000 sorted cells. Broader study findings: Type 1 diabetes patients showed a moderate but significant shortening of TCRB CDR3s in all four CD4+ subsets. In type 1 diabetes patients, VDJ junctions had fewer insertions; deletions at these junctions were more frequent. Sequencing from cDNA could over-represent high-TCR-expressing cells.

Every donor provided one heparinised blood draw, which averaged about 110 mL. V shed 2 bases and J shed 1 base, with 7 bases lying between them. There are 14 residues in the CDR3. Germline V gene sequence: CDR1 KGHSH, CDR2 LQKENI. Only a few counts were recorded for this clone. The antigen is unknown. This sample includes further DNA sequences coding for the same CDR3. The entirety of the isolated RNA underwent reverse transcription, so expressed TCRB transcripts were sequenced. Using immunoSEQ multiplex PCR, the repertoire was profiled, and TCRdb retains in-frame clones only, with some absent. The data contain 600,000 to 700,000 clones, roughly an eighth of them singletons.

Sequencing was carried out using naive CD4+ T cells from blood. The receptor comes from a man younger than 30 with type 1 diabetes. The chain joins TRBV18 to TRBJ2-3; no clear D gene. The CDR3 region is CASSPSSGTDTQYF. CDR3 coding DNA: TGTGCCAGCTCACCAAGCAGCGGCACAGATACGCAGTATTTT.